Below are 25 T cell receptor beta chains sequenced from a single sample in a study of spatial heterogeneity in lung cancer. One entry per CDR3 protein, called by TCRdb with MiXCR from the 5' RACE reads. The sample shows roughly 120,000 distinct CDR3 sequences, about 12% of them seen only once. Time point: blood at routine non-recurrence follow-up after resection. Researchers sequenced whole RNA taken from tumor, nontumor lung or frozen PBMC without sorting. The sample in question was PBMCs, obtained at follow-up. These receptors came from a male donor with early-stage non-small cell lung cancer.

This clonotype was seen many times. V and J are TRBV5-6 and TRBJ1-2, with TRBD1 as a possible D gene (6 bases). The CDR3 is 13 residues long. Trimming left V 4 bases short and J 4 bases short, with 11 bases between. Germline CDR1 SGHDT, CDR2 YYEEEE. The CDR3 nucleotides read TGTGCCAGCAGCCTTAGGGGGACCTATGGCTACACCTTC. It encodes CASSLRGTYGYTF.

V and J are TRBV5-1 and TRBJ1-5, with D possibly TRBD1 on 6 matching bases. The CDR3 contains 13 residues. CDR1 and CDR2 (germline): SGHRS, YFSETQ. V was trimmed by 3 bases and J by 5 bases, leaving 9 bases between them. The CDR3 reads CASSWDIDQPQHF. Written as DNA, the CDR3 is TGCGCCAGCAGCTGGGACATTGATCAGCCCCAGCATTTT.

This clonotype has at least ten counts. CDR3 DNA sequence: TGTGCCATCAGTGAGTTGGCAGGGACCTATGGCTACACCTTC. Protein: CAISELAGTYGYTF. The J gene is TRBJ1-2, the V gene TRBV10-3; D perhaps matches TRBD1 (5 bases). Trimming removed 1 base from V and 4 bases from J, with 10 bases in between. This CDR3 is 14 amino acids long. Germline-derived CDR1 and CDR2 are ENHRY and SYGVKD.

The chain uses TRBV11-1 and TRBJ1-4; D possibly corresponds to TRBD1 (5 bases). Germline lookup yields CDR1 SGHAT and CDR2 FQDESV (reference sequence). The CDR3 runs to 14 residues. The V end lost 6 bases, the J end lost 7 bases, and 15 bases lay between the germline ends. CDR3 amino acids: CASSRGERGEKLFF. The CDR3 DNA reads TGTGCCAGCAGTCGAGGGGAGCGTGGTGAAAAACTGTTTTTT. Full variable domain (outside the CDR3, taken from reference TRBV11-1 and TRBJ1-4): EAEVAQSPRYKITEKSQAVAFWCDPISGHATLYWYRQILGQGPELLVQFQDESVVDDSQLPKDRFSAERLKGVDSTLKIQPAELGDSAMYLCASSRGERGEKLFFGSGTQLSVL.

In this sample, this clonotype turned up a few times. The V call is TRBV2, the J call TRBJ1-5; D is possibly TRBD1 (6 bases). Trimming removed 7 bases at V and 7 bases at J, with 14 bases between. The CDR3 extends over 13 amino acids. The germline V gene encodes CDR1 SNHLY and CDR2 FYNNEI. The CDR3 spells CASTRDIQQPQHF. CDR3 in DNA: TGTGCCAGCACCAGGGACATCCAACAGCCCCAGCATTTT.

This chain links TRBV5-6 with TRBJ2-7; TRBD1 is a possible D gene (5 bases). This CDR3 is 13 amino acids long. V lost 0 bases and J 6 bases, leaving 10 bases between the germline ends. Germline CDR1 is SGHDT and CDR2 is YYEEEE. The CDR3, as DNA: TGTGCCAGCAGCTTGGCTGGAAGGGGCGAGCAGTACTTC. As protein: CASSLAGRGEQYF.

This clonotype was recorded at least ten times. The rearrangement joins TRBV28 to TRBJ2-7; 10 positions agree with TRBD2. The germline gives CDR1 MDHEN, CDR2 SYDVKM. Germline trimming cut 5 bases from V and 8 bases from J; bases unmatched to any gene: 12. The CDR3 contains 15 residues. CDR3 loop: CASSPHTGTSEKQYF. In nucleotides, the CDR3 is TGTGCCAGCAGTCCGCACACCGGGACTAGCGAAAAGCAGTACTTC.

The rearrangement links TRBV9 to TRBJ2-3, with TRBD1 as a possible D gene (5 bases). The CDR3 runs 14 residues. The V and J ends lost 3 bases and 8 bases respectively, with 16 bases between them. Germline-derived CDR1 and CDR2 are SGDLS and YYNGEE. This CDR3 reads CASSGLGERSTQYF. In nucleotides, the CDR3 is TGTGCCAGCAGCGGGTTAGGGGAAAGGAGTACGCAGTATTTT.

This clonotype has at least ten counts. CDR3 protein: CASSLGGTGNTGELFF. The CDR3 DNA is TGTGCCAGCAGCTTAGGTGGGACAGGGAACACCGGGGAGCTGTTTTTT. The chain has TRBV7-2 and TRBJ2-2; 8 positions match TRBD1. There are 16 residues in the CDR3. CDR1 and CDR2 from the germline V gene are SGHTA and FQGNSA. Trimming took 1 base from V and 1 from J; bases not matched to a gene: 2.

The chain uses TRBV20-1 and TRBJ2-6; the match to TRBD1 covers 8 bases. Germline V gene lookup returns CDR1 DFQATT and CDR2 SNEGSKA (reference sequence). V dropped 6 bases and J dropped 3; count of bases not matched to a gene: 4. The CDR3 runs to 14 residues. As DNA, the CDR3 is TGCAGTGCGCTGACAGGGGTTGGGGCCAACGTCCTGACTTTC. Translating gives CSALTGVGANVLTF.

V gene TRBV5-1 combines with J gene TRBJ2-7; D is tentatively TRBD1 or TRBD2 (5 bases each). CDR3 length: 12 amino acids. The V gene lost 4 bases and the J gene lost 4 bases, with 9 bases spanning the gap. Germline lookup yields CDR1 SGHRS and CDR2 YFSETQ. The DNA for the CDR3 is TGCGCCAGCAGCGGGGACCTATACGAGCAGTACTTC. The encoded protein is CASSGDLYEQYF. Drawing the rest from reference TRBV5-1 and TRBJ2-7, the complete variable domain is KAGVTQTPRYLIKTRGQQVTLSCSPISGHRSVSWYQQTPGQGLQFLFEYFSETQRNKGNFPGRFSGRQFSNSRSEMNVSTLELGDSALYLCASSGDLYEQYFGPGTRLTVT.

This clonotype was seen at least ten times. The chain joins TRBV7-2 to TRBJ1-1; 8 nucleotides match TRBD1. The CDR3 loop spans 13 amino acids. The junction had 2 bases not matched to a gene; V was cut back by 5 bases and J by 3 bases. Germline-derived CDR1 and CDR2 are SGHTA and FQGNSA. The CDR3 protein is CASSVDRDTEAFF. Here the CDR3 DNA reads TGTGCCAGCAGCGTGGACAGGGACACTGAAGCTTTCTTT.

V gene TRBV18 combines with J gene TRBJ2-3; 9 nucleotides line up with TRBD2. This CDR3 spans 16 amino acids. CDR1 is KGHSH and CDR2 is LQKENI in the germline V gene. J gave up 1 base and V 1 base, and 3 bases lay outside the gene matches. This chain's CDR3 is CASSPLPSGGTDTQYF. The CDR3 nucleotides are TGTGCCAGCTCACCACTCCCTAGCGGGGGCACAGATACGCAGTATTTT.

The V call is TRBV12-5, the J call TRBJ2-1; 8 nucleotides align to TRBD1. The germline gives CDR1 LGHNT, CDR2 FRNRAP. V lost 1 base to trimming and J lost 12 bases; unmatched junction nucleotides: 2. The CDR3 has 12 amino acids. The CDR3 sequence is CASGLGTGPQFF. CDR3 in DNA: TGTGCTAGTGGTTTGGGGACAGGGCCGCAGTTCTTC.

V and J are TRBV6-2 or TRBV6-3 and TRBJ2-3, with D possibly matching TRBD2 (6 bases). The V gene lost 6 bases and the J gene lost 1 base, with 14 bases spanning the gap. The CDR3 length is 15 residues. Germline values: CDR1 MNHEY, CDR2 SVGEGT. The CDR3 DNA reads TGTGCCAGCAGGCTGGAGGGTGGTGGCACAGATACGCAGTATTTT. Translating it yields CASRLEGGGTDTQYF.

The sample holds many counts of this clonotype. The chain couples TRBV6-4 to TRBJ1-2, with 7 bases that match TRBD1. V lost 0 bases, J lost 4 bases, and 5 bases stayed unmatched. Per germline, CDR1 MRHNA and CDR2 SNTAGT. The CDR3 is 15 residues long. The CDR3 DNA sequence: TGTGCCAGCAGTGACTCGGGACAGAACATCTATGGCTACACCTTC. This sequence encodes CASSDSGQNIYGYTF.

The rearrangement links TRBV5-4 to TRBJ2-7; 8 bases map to TRBD1. Losses at the gene ends were 4 bases for V and 5 bases for J; bases not matched to a gene: 8. Germline CDR1 is SGHNT and CDR2 is YYREEE (reference sequence). This CDR3 comprises 14 residues. In DNA, the CDR3 is TGTGCCAGCAGCCCAGGACAGGGAAGGGACGAGCAGTACTTC. This gives the protein CASSPGQGRDEQYF.

This clonotype was seen repeatedly, ten times or more. The genes are TRBV12-3 or TRBV12-4 and TRBJ1-5; 8 bases are shared with TRBD1. V lost 7 bases, J lost 5 bases, and 4 bases stayed unmatched. The CDR3 runs to 13 residues. The CDR3, as DNA: TGTGCCAGCAAACCGACAGGGGATCAGCCCCAGCATTTT. It yields the protein CASKPTGDQPQHF.

There are many counts of this clonotype. This sequence joins TRBV6-6 and TRBJ2-1; 14 bases are shared with TRBD2. The CDR3 spans 15 residues. Looked up from germline, CDR1 is MNHNY and CDR2 is SVGAGI (reference sequence). J lost 8 bases, V lost 6 bases, and 6 bases had no gene match. CDR3 loop: CASSRTSGGPDEQFF. The CDR3 DNA reads as TGTGCCAGCAGCCGGACTAGCGGGGGGCCGGATGAGCAGTTCTTC.

This chain joins TRBV12-3 or TRBV12-4 and TRBJ2-3, with 7 bases matching TRBD2. Unmatched junction bases numbered 8, after V lost 5 bases and J lost 6 bases. This CDR3 spans 14 amino acids. Here the CDR3 reads CASSLAAGLDTQYF. The CDR3 coding sequence is TGTGCCAGCAGTCTGGCAGCGGGGCTGGATACGCAGTATTTT.

V is TRBV9 and J is TRBJ2-1, with D unresolved. The CDR3 has 13 amino acids. The V gene lost 0 bases and the J gene lost 7 bases, with 8 bases spanning the gap. Germline V lookup: CDR1 SGDLS, CDR2 YYNGEE. This CDR3 is CASSVGEVNEQFF. The CDR3 coding sequence is TGTGCCAGCAGCGTAGGAGAAGTAAATGAGCAGTTCTTC.

J is TRBJ2-7 and V is TRBV7-2; D assignment may be TRBD1 or TRBD2 (7 bases each). CDR3 length equals 15 residues. Per germline, CDR1 SGHTA and CDR2 FQGNSA. V was trimmed by 5 bases and J by 1 base, leaving 15 bases between them. The CDR3 loop reads CASSLPGGGSYEQYF. DNA for the CDR3: TGTGCCAGCAGCCTACCAGGGGGAGGGTCCTACGAGCAGTACTTC.

The chain has TRBV7-6 and TRBJ2-7; the match to TRBD2 covers 12 bases. The CDR3 is 20 amino acids. Losses at the gene ends were 5 bases for V and 0 bases for J; bases not matched to a gene: 17. Germline V gene lookup returns CDR1 SGHVS and CDR2 FNYEAQ. CDR3 sequence: CASSPLGGASGGVFSYEQYF. The DNA of the CDR3 is TGTGCCAGCAGCCCCCTCGGGGGGGCTAGCGGGGGGGTTTTCTCCTACGAGCAGTACTTC.

J is TRBJ2-1 and V is TRBV10-3, with D perhaps matching TRBD1 (6 bases). V was trimmed by 2 bases and J by 8 bases, leaving 13 bases between them. The CDR3 covers 14 residues. The germline CDR1 and CDR2 sequences are ENHRY and SYGVKD. The CDR3 sequence is CAISERRGIDEQFF. The CDR3, as DNA: TGTGCCATCAGTGAGCGCAGGGGTATCGATGAGCAGTTCTTC.

This clonotype was counted many times. The chain employs TRBV29-1 and TRBJ2-7, with D uncertain. The CDR3 is 10 residues long. Germline values: CDR1 SQVTM, CDR2 ANQGSEA. The germline V and J ends were trimmed by 4 bases and 6 bases, with 7 bases remaining between them. The chain's CDR3 is CSVGLPEQYF. Here the CDR3 DNA reads TGCAGCGTTGGGCTCCCCGAGCAGTACTTC.